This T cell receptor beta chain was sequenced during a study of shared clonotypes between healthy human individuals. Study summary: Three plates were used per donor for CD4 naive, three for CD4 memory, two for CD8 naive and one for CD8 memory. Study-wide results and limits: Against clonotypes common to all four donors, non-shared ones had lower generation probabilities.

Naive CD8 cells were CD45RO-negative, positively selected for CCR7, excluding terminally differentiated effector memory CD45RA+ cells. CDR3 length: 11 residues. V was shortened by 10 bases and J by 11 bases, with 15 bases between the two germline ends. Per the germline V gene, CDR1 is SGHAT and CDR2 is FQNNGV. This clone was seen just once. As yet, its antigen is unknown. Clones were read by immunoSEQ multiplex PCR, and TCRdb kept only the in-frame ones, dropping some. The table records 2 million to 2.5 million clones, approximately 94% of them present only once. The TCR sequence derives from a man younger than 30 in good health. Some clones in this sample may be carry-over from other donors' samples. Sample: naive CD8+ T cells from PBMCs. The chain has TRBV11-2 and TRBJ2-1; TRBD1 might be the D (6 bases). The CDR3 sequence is CAIPNQGKQFF. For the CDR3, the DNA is TGTGCCATCCCAAACCAGGGGAAGCAGTTCTTC.